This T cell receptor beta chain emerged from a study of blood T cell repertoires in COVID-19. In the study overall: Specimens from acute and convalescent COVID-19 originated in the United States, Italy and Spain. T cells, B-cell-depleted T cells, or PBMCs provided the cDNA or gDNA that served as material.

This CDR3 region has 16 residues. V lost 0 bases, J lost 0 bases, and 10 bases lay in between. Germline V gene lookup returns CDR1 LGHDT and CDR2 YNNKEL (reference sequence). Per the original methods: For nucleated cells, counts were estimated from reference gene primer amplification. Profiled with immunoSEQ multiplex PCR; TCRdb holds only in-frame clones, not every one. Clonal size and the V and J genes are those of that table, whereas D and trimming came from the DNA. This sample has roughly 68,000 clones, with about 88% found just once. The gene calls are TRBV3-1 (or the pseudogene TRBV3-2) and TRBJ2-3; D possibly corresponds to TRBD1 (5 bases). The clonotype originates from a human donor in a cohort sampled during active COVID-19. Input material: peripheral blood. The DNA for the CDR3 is TGTGCCAGCAGCCAAGATGTAGGGGATAGCACAGATACGCAGTATTTT. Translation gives CASSQDVGDSTDTQYF.